The 8 T cell receptor beta chains reported below all come from one sample, sequenced in a study of blood T cell repertoires in COVID-19. Repertoires were generated with immunoSEQ multiplex PCR, while TCRdb's copy carries only in-frame clones and drops some. The repertoire holds 100,000 to 150,000 clones, over 80% seen once, with roughly 4% in the top ten. The sequenced sample consisted of PBMCs or T cells enriched from blood (not recorded which). The source of these receptors is a woman in her thirties who had recovered from COVID-19.

CDR3 bases: TGCGCCAGCAGCTTGGCCGGGGGTCGCAGGGTGAACGAGCAGTACTTC. Its translation: CASSLAGGRRVNEQYF. This chain joins TRBV5-1 and TRBJ2-7; D is possibly TRBD2 (6 bases). CDR3 size: 16 residues. Germline lookup yields CDR1 SGHRS and CDR2 YFSETQ. The V end was cut by 0 bases, the J end by 5 bases, with 18 bases between. Using reference TRBV5-1 and TRBJ2-7 for the parts outside the CDR3, the full variable domain is KAGVTQTPRYLIKTRGQQVTLSCSPISGHRSVSWYQQTPGQGLQFLFEYFSETQRNKGNFPGRFSGRQFSNSRSEMNVSTLELGDSALYLCASSLAGGRRVNEQYFGPGTRLTVT.

The CDR3 DNA sequence: TGCGCCAGCAGCCTCCGGGGTGGGAGCGGGGAGCTGTTTTTT. Translation: CASSLRGGSGELFF. The chain employs TRBV5-1 and TRBJ2-2; a weak D match, TRBD2 (5 bases). This CDR3 has 14 amino acids. The V and J ends lost 4 bases and 7 bases respectively, with 14 bases between them. The germline gives CDR1 SGHRS, CDR2 YFSETQ.

The V call is TRBV28, the J call TRBJ1-5; 8 bases are a match to TRBD1. The CDR3 is 16 amino acids. The ends lost 2 bases at V and 2 bases at J; junction bases unmatched: 5. The germline V gene has CDR1 MDHEN and CDR2 SYDVKM. This CDR3 reads CASSLPGQGGNQPQHF. As DNA, the CDR3 is TGTGCCAGCAGTTTACCCGGACAGGGAGGCAATCAGCCCCAGCATTTT.

The chain is built from TRBV5-4 and TRBJ1-3, with unresolved D. The CDR3 runs 13 residues. Deletions cut 2 bases from V and 4 bases from J, with 7 bases between. Germline CDR1 SGHNT, CDR2 YYREEE (reference sequence). DNA of the CDR3: TGTGCCAGCAGCTTCCAGGCAGGAAACACCATATATTTT. It is translated as CASSFQAGNTIYF.

This clone turned up a few times. V and J are TRBV3-1 (or the pseudogene TRBV3-2) and TRBJ2-7, with a possible D match to TRBD2 (7 bases). CDR3 size: 14 residues. Germline assignment: CDR1 LGHDT and CDR2 YNNKEL (reference sequence). V was trimmed by 5 bases and J by 5 bases, leaving 16 bases between them. The CDR3 spells CASSLSGTYHEQYF. In nucleotides, the CDR3 is TGTGCCAGCAGCTTGAGCGGGACATACCACGAGCAGTACTTC.

The V and J genes are TRBV2 and TRBJ1-6; TRBD1 aligns across 8 bases. The trim removed 6 bases at V and 9 bases at J, leaving 10 bases unmatched. The CDR3 has 15 amino acids. Germline V CDR1 and CDR2: SNHLY, FYNNEI. CDR3 in amino acids: CASRPDRGWRSPLHF. The CDR3 coding sequence is TGTGCCAGCAGGCCAGACAGGGGTTGGCGTTCACCCCTCCACTTT.

This chain connects TRBV9 to TRBJ2-2, with TRBD2 matching 11 bases. Germline V lookup: CDR1 SGDLS, CDR2 YYNGEE. Germline trimming cut 0 bases from V and 5 bases from J; bases unmatched to any gene: 0. The CDR3 loop spans 15 amino acids. The CDR3 protein is CASSVGLAGTGELFF. The CDR3, as DNA: TGTGCCAGCAGCGTAGGACTAGCGGGGACCGGGGAGCTGTTTTTT.

The chain uses TRBV4-3 and TRBJ2-7; D might be TRBD2 (6 bases). The CDR3 length is 15 residues. Trimming cost V 0 bases and J 4 bases, with 13 bases left between them. Germline loops: CDR1 LGHNA, CDR2 YSLEER. This CDR3 is CASSQDRQGGYEQYF. The CDR3 region has the DNA TGCGCCAGCAGCCAAGATCGGCAGGGAGGTTACGAGCAGTACTTC.